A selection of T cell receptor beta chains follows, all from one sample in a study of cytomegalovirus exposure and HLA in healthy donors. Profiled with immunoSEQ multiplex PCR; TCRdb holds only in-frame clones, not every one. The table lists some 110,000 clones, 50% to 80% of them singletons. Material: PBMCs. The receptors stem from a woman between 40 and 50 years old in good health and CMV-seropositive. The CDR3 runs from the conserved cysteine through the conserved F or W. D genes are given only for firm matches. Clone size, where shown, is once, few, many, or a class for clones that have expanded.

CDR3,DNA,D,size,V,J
CASTLGTGLPTDTQYF,TGTGCCAGCACTCTAGGGACAGGACTTCCCACAGATACGCAGTATTTT,TRBD1,NA,TRBV28,TRBJ2-3
CASSVRTGGNYGYTF,TGTGCCAGCAGTGTTAGGACAGGGGGCAACTATGGCTACACCTTC,TRBD1,NA,TRBV27,TRBJ1-2
CASSTSDRGAGNTIYF,TGTGCCAGCTCGACTTCGGACAGGGGCGCTGGAAACACCATATATTTT,TRBD1,many,TRBV7-8,TRBJ1-3
CASSWGPGGPWPEAFF,TGTGCCAGCAGCTGGGGGCCAGGGGGGCCTTGGCCTGAAGCTTTCTTT,TRBD1,once,TRBV28,TRBJ1-1
CASSVAVNYGYTF,TGTGCCAGCAGTGTAGCAGTGAACTATGGCTACACCTTC,NA,few,TRBV27,TRBJ1-2
CASSGGGWGGDNEQFF,TGTGCCAGCAGCGGTGGGGGTTGGGGAGGGGACAATGAGCAGTTCTTC,TRBD2,NA,TRBV5-8,TRBJ2-1
CASSSQGGALHF,TGTGCCAGCAGCTCCCAGGGGGGAGCCCTCCACTTT,TRBD1,NA,TRBV7-6,TRBJ1-6
CASSTGAETNEKLFF,TGTGCCAGCAGCACAGGGGCTGAGACTAATGAAAAACTGTTTTTT,TRBD1,NA,TRBV6-1,TRBJ1-4
CASSLPREVHEQFF,TGTGCCAGCAGTTTACCGCGGGAGGTGCATGAGCAGTTCTTC,TRBD2,few,TRBV28,TRBJ2-1
CASSIQGSQETQYF,TGTGCCAGCAGCATACAGGGTTCCCAAGAGACCCAGTACTTC,NA,once,TRBV9,TRBJ2-5
CASSVVGGLETQYF,TGTGCCAGCAGTGTGGTAGGAGGTTTAGAGACCCAGTACTTC,NA,NA,TRBV2,TRBJ2-5
CASTFRVSGSGANVLTF,TGTGCCAGCACGTTCCGAGTGTCGGGGTCTGGGGCCAACGTCCTGACTTTC,NA,once,TRBV9,TRBJ2-6
CASSPPDLRLRAFGYTF,TGTGCCAGCAGCCCTCCTGACCTTAGACTGCGCGCCTTTGGCTACACCTTC,NA,NA,TRBV5-8,TRBJ1-2
CASSPPPGLAGEQYF,TGTGCCAGCAGCCCTCCCCCGGGACTAGCGGGAGAGCAGTACTTC,TRBD2,NA,TRBV28,TRBJ2-7
CASSYRRRGNYEQYF,TGTGCCAGCAGTTACCGGAGACGGGGAAACTACGAGCAGTACTTC,NA,NA,TRBV6-5,TRBJ2-7
CSVEELDRGVRLNTF,TGCAGCGTTGAAGAGTTGGACAGGGGTGTTAGGCTCAACACCTTC,TRBD1,NA,TRBV29-1,TRBJ1-2
CASSIDHGRNSPLHF,TGTGCCAGTAGTATAGATCACGGTCGGAATTCACCCCTCCACTTT,NA,NA,TRBV19,TRBJ1-6
CASSSAWGRLNTEAFF,TGCGCCAGCAGCTCCGCTTGGGGCAGATTGAACACTGAAGCTTTCTTT,NA,few,TRBV5-1,TRBJ1-1
CASSPATGTGYGYTF,TGTGCCAGCAGCCCCGCGACAGGGACCGGCTATGGCTACACCTTC,TRBD1,NA,TRBV4-2,TRBJ1-2
CASSTGNGANYGYTF,TGTGCCAGCTCGACAGGGAATGGGGCTAACTATGGCTACACCTTC,TRBD1,once,TRBV18,TRBJ1-2
CASSRTSEGYNEQFF,TGTGCCAGCAGTCGGACCTCGGAGGGCTACAATGAGCAGTTCTTC,NA,NA,TRBV6-5,TRBJ2-1
CASSLATVPHEQYF,TGTGCCAGCAGCTTGGCTACAGTGCCCCACGAGCAGTACTTC,NA,NA,TRBV5-6,TRBJ2-7
CSVEDRSSYEQYF,TGCAGCGTTGAAGACAGAAGCTCCTACGAGCAGTACTTC,NA,NA,TRBV29-1,TRBJ2-7
CASSRDRERTYEQYF,TGTGCCAGCAGCCGCGACAGGGAGAGAACCTACGAGCAGTACTTC,TRBD1,NA,TRBV2,TRBJ2-7
CASSLGGTGGIGYTF,TGTGCCAGCAGCTTAGGTGGGACAGGGGGCATTGGCTACACCTTC,TRBD1,NA,TRBV11-2,TRBJ1-2
CASSQERQGLDEQFF,TGTGCCAGCAGCCAAGAACGACAGGGGTTGGATGAGCAGTTCTTC,TRBD1,few,TRBV14,TRBJ2-1
CASSFGISYEQYF,TGTGCCAGCAGCTTCGGGATCTCCTACGAGCAGTACTTC,NA,NA,TRBV7-9,TRBJ2-7
CATSHDRATDTQYF,TGTGCCACCAGCCACGACAGGGCCACAGATACGCAGTATTTT,TRBD1,few,TRBV15,TRBJ2-3
CASTPPTSTRGEQFF,TGTGCCAGCACCCCCCCTACTAGCACTCGGGGTGAGCAGTTCTTC,NA,few,TRBV13,TRBJ2-1
CASSPGTGAYEQYF,TGCGCCAGCAGCCCGGGGACAGGGGCCTACGAGCAGTACTTC,TRBD1,NA,TRBV4-1,TRBJ2-7
CAWSSSRTSGFTDTQYF,TGTGCCTGGAGTTCTTCCCGGACTAGCGGGTTCACAGATACGCAGTATTTT,TRBD2,NA,TRBV30,TRBJ2-3
CASSSGGLQGPSNYGYTF,TGCGCCAGCAGCTCCGGAGGGCTCCAGGGCCCCTCTAACTATGGCTACACCTTC,NA,NA,TRBV5-1,TRBJ1-2
CASSNTGGGQETQYF,TGTGCCAGTAGTAATACGGGGGGGGGCCAAGAGACCCAGTACTTC,TRBD2,NA,TRBV19,TRBJ2-5
CASSFSGGGLVEKLFF,TGCGCCAGCAGCTTCTCAGGGGGCGGTTTGGTTGAAAAACTGTTTTTT,TRBD1,few,TRBV5-1,TRBJ1-4
CAWRGGGDEQYF,TGTGCCTGGAGGGGGGGTGGGGACGAGCAGTACTTC,NA,NA,TRBV30,TRBJ2-7
CASTAGAGKTQYF,TGCGCCAGCACCGCGGGAGCCGGAAAGACCCAGTACTTC,TRBD2,NA,TRBV10-1,TRBJ2-5
CASSVGATGTLNEKLFF,TGCGCCAGCAGCGTGGGAGCTACGGGAACCCTAAATGAAAAACTGTTTTTT,NA,NA,TRBV5-1,TRBJ1-4
CASSSGDGAYNEQFF,TGTGCCAGCTCTTCAGGGGATGGGGCCTACAATGAGCAGTTCTTC,NA,NA,TRBV18,TRBJ2-1
CASSEGGGFGQPQHF,TGTGCCAGCAGTGAAGGCGGGGGTTTCGGCCAGCCCCAGCATTTT,NA,NA,TRBV6-1,TRBJ1-5
CASSLEVVRDTQYF,TGTGCCAGCAGCTTAGAAGTGGTTAGAGATACGCAGTATTTT,NA,NA,TRBV7-9,TRBJ2-3
CASSTRDSSYEQYF,TGTGCCAGTAGTACCCGGGACAGCTCCTACGAGCAGTACTTC,TRBD1,NA,TRBV19,TRBJ2-7
CASSSGTRAPYEQYF,TGCGCCAGCAGCTCCGGGACTAGGGCCCCTTACGAGCAGTACTTC,TRBD2,NA,TRBV5-1,TRBJ2-7